This T cell receptor beta chain was sequenced during a study of cytomegalovirus exposure and HLA in healthy donors. It was with 60 Vbeta and 13 Jbeta primers that the PCR ran. Clones were read by immunoSEQ multiplex PCR, and TCRdb kept only the in-frame ones, dropping some. The sample lists under 150,000 clones, roughly 82% seen once, with over 9% in the top ten. Study-level results: 87-base-pair reads could not separate some V segments, including TRBV6-2 and TRBV6-3. Later analysis placed DRB1 highest and HLA-C lowest in TCR association rates, which differed by HLA locus. A missense variant in DCLRE1C was later tied to TCR beta V- and J-gene trimming. There were several of the most significant clusters that appeared linked to common viral pathogens in a later analysis.

This clone was detected once. What it binds is unknown. Trimming at V came to 0 bases and at J to 6 bases, leaving 7 bases not matched to a gene. Germline values: CDR1 MNHEY, CDR2 SVGAGI. There are 16 residues in the CDR3. The sample was PBMCs. The clonotype originates from a male donor in good health and CMV-seropositive. The chain couples TRBV6-5 to TRBJ2-1; 8 nucleotides agree with TRBD2. CDR3 loop: CASSYSGAGAINEQFF. CDR3 DNA sequence: TGTGCCAGCAGTTACTCAGGAGCGGGAGCAATCAATGAGCAGTTCTTC.